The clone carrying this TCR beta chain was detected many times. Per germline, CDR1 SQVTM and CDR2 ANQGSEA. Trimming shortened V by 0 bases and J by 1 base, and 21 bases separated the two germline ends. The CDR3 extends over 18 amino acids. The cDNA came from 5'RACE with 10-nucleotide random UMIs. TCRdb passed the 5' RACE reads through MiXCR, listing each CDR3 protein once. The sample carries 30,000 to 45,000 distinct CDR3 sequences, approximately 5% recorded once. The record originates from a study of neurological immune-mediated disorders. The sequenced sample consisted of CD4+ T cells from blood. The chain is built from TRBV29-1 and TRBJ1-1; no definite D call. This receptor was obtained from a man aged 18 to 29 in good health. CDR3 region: CSVEDTPGGYWRNTEAFF. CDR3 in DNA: TGCAGCGTTGAAGATACCCCGGGAGGCTACTGGAGGAACACTGAAGCTTTCTTT.